The text below deals with one T cell receptor (beta chain). Its antigen is undetermined. The sample belongs to a study of a mutant IDH1 vaccine in newly diagnosed glioma. For the study at large: The earlier regimen, radiotherapy, temozolomide, or both, was most often both.

Trimming shortened V by 2 bases and J by 11 bases, and 22 bases separated the two germline ends. The CDR3 contains 15 residues. Germline V gene sequence: CDR1 SGHTS, CDR2 YDEGEE. The assay was immunoSEQ multiplex PCR, and TCRdb's table has in-frame clones only and misses some. The sample records around 65,000 clones, about four fifths being singletons. As to time point: week 47, end of study. Topical imiquimod was applied with each vaccine dose, which held 300 ug of mutant IDH1 20-mer peptide. Patients in the study were vaccinated eight times, receiving shots in weeks 1, 3, 5, 7, 11, 15, 19 and 23. The TCR comes from a man aged 30 to 39 with glioma. The J gene is TRBJ2-5, the V gene TRBV5-8; possible D gene TRBD1, 7 bases. The sequences come from PBMCs, collected from a glioma patient whose treatment included an IDH1 peptide vaccine. The CDR3 DNA sequence: TGTGCCAGCAGCTTATGGGACAGCGGGCTCGGGGAGCAGTACTTC. Encoded protein: CASSLWDSGLGEQYF.